The subject of this entry is one T cell receptor beta chain. Its antigen is not yet known. Its ends do not fully match the called genes, so a read error is possible. Exclusion was applied to patients with uncontrolled infections, other autoimmune diseases, pregnancy or lactation. Diagnoses were based on clinical symptoms, serum thyroxine and TRAb, thyroid ultrasound and orbital computed tomography. Total RNA was extracted using Trizol reagent, and RNA quality was assessed on an Agilent 2100 Bioanalyzer. The TCR beta CDR3 regions were amplified from RNA transcripts. The TCR CDR3 was subjected to a first round of RT-PCR using the HTBI primer set and the Qiagen OneStep RT-PCR kit. Libraries were constructed in a second round of multiplex PCR, after which size selection and purification were performed. Paired-end sequencing of the libraries was performed with 100 bp reads on an Illumina HiSeq2000. In the original analysis: SOAPnuke was used to process the raw data, with reads discarded if the reads contained adapters or uncalled bases, had a mean Phred below 15, or lacked an exact constant-primer or identifier match. High-quality paired reads were merged with COPE v1.2.5, and unique nucleotide sequences were defined as clonotypes. MiTCR v1.1 was used to align the clonotypes against IMGT TRBV, TRBD and TRBJ reference segments. Analysis was restricted to V-J combinations with a frequency above 0.0001, which covered about 99% of repertoires. The TCS score was defined as F50 (clonal expansion) divided by E x V (chaos), with BLOSUM62-based TCRdist calculated between CDR3 peptides within each V-J. Welch's t-statistics and random forest reduced some 510 V-J features to under 15, which were used in a naive Bayes classifier (R e1071). The similarity between thyroid and blood repertoires was quantified using the Morisita-Horn index. The public reads were quality trimmed at Q25 with fastp and then assembled into clones with MiXCR by TCRdb, keeping productive beta chains. Entries that share a CDR3 protein sequence are merged under the most common genes and DNA. V and J calls and clone size were set by TCRdb, not the authors. This sample gives approximately 510,000 distinct CDR3 sequences in total; 35% to 50% of them show up just once. The ten largest clones capture about two fifths of the sample.

The cysteine opens and the phenylalanine closes a CDR3 of 14 amino acids. Only the CDR3 portion is preserved as DNA: 42 bases, with reading frame beginning at the first base. Sequences LNHNV (CDR1) and YYDKDF (CDR2) are obtained from the germline V gene (reference sequence). This record belongs to a study of T cells in Graves' hyperthyroidism and ophthalmopathy (dated by TCRdb to between 2018 and 2021). In terms of the full investigation: To identify TCR V-J signatures that set the groups apart, the researchers used a discovery cohort of about a hundred patients, made up of some 41 with Graves' ophthalmopathy and 55 to 65 with stable Graves' hyperthyroidism. The approximately 97 discovery patients were randomly divided into training and test sets at a 7:3 ratio. In addition, the study compared T-cell repertoires in thyroid tissue and in blood from about 6 Graves' hyperthyroidism patients. Once sampling was done, hyperthyroidism patients were given methimazole at a starting dose of 30 mg daily, whereas ophthalmopathy patients were given high-dose intravenous methylprednisolone. TCR Vbeta CDR3 sequencing of roughly 140 peripheral blood samples (over 40 ophthalmopathy, under 80 hyperthyroidism and approximately 17 progressor patients) is reported in the paper. Prospective prediction of ophthalmopathy was tested in an independent validation cohort of 18 hyperthyroidism patients and 15 to 17 patients who later progressed to ophthalmopathy.

The investigation overall reported the following: A 13 V-J signature model separated ophthalmopathy from stable hyperthyroidism, with just over 85% sensitivity and 81.08% specificity in cross-validation and 80%/75% in testing. Blood samples also contained most of the expanded thyroid clonotypes (frequency above 0.001), which suggests that blood repertoires may reflect thyroid immune responses. No statistical method was used to set the sample size in advance, and investigators knew the group allocation. In validation, the model predicted progression to ophthalmopathy a median of about 6.8 months before onset, with 70% to 71% sensitivity and 72.22% specificity.

Sequenced input: peripheral blood or thyroid tissue (not recorded which). The receptor was derived from an adult woman with Graves' disease, either hyperthyroidism or ophthalmopathy (not recorded which). The sequence links TRBV15 to TRBJ1-1; the central 10 bases match TRBD1. The DNA sequence follows: TGTGCCACTTGTCTGGGACAGGGGATGCCTGAAGCTCTCTTT. This yields the protein CATCLGQGMPEALF.